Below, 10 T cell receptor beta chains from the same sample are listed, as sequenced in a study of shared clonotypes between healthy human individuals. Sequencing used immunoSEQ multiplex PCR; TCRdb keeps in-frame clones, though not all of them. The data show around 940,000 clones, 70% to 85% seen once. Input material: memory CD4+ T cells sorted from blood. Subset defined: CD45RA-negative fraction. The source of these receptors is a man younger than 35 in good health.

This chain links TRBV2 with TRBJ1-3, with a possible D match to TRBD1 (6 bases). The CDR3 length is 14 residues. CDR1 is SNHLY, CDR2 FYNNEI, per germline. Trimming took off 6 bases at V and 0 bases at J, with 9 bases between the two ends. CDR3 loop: CASSDRTSGNTIYF. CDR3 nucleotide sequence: TGTGCCAGCAGCGACAGGACCTCTGGAAACACCATATATTTT.

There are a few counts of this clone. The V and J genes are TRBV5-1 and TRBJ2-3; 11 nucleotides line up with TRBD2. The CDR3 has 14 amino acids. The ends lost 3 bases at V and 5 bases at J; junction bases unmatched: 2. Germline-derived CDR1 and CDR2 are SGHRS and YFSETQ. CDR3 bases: TGCGCCAGCAGCTCCGGGACTAGCGGAGATACGCAGTATTTT. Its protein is CASSSGTSGDTQYF.

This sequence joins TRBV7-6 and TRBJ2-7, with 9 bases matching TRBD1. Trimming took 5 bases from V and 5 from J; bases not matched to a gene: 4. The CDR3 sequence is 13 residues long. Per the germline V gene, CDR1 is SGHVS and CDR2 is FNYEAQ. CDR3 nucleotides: TGTGCCAGCAGCCATGACAGGGGGGACGAGCAGTACTTC. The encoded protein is CASSHDRGDEQYF.

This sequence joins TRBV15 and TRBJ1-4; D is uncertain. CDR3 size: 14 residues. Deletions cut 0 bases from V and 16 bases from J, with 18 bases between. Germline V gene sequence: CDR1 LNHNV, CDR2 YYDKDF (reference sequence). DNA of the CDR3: TGTGCCACCAGCAGAGATCGGGCGACGCAGGTCCCGTTTTTT. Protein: CATSRDRATQVPFF.

The CDR3 is CAWNFGRGRNSPLHF. The CDR3 DNA follows: TGTGCCTGGAATTTCGGCAGGGGTCGAAATTCACCCCTCCACTTT. The J gene is TRBJ1-6, the V gene TRBV30; a possible D gene is TRBD1 (6 bases). This CDR3 contains 15 residues. V was clipped by 4 bases and J by 7 bases, with 17 bases between them. The V gene's germline CDR1 is GTSNPN and CDR2 SVGIG (reference sequence).

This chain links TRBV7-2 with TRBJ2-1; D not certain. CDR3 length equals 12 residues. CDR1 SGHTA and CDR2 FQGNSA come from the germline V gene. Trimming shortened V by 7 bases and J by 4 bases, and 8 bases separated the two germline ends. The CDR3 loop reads CASTLSYNEQFF. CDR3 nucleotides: TGTGCCAGCACCCTATCATACAATGAGCAGTTCTTC.

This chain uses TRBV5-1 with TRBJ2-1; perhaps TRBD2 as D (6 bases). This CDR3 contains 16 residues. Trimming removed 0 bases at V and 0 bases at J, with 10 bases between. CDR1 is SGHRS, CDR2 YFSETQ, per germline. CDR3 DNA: TGCGCCAGCAGCTTGGTGTACGGGAGCTCCTACAATGAGCAGTTCTTC. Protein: CASSLVYGSSYNEQFF.

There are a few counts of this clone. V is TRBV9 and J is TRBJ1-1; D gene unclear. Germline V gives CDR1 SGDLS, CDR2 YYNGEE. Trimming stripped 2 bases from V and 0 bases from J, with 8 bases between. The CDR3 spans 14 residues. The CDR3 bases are TGTGCCAGCAGCGTTACTACCATGAACACTGAAGCTTTCTTT. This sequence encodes CASSVTTMNTEAFF. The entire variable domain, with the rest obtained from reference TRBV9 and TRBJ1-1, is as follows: DSGVTQTPKHLITATGQRVTLRCSPRSGDLSVYWYQQSLDQGLQFLIQYYNGEERAKGNILERFSAQQFPDLHSELNLSSLELGDSALYFCASSVTTMNTEAFFGQGTRLTVV.

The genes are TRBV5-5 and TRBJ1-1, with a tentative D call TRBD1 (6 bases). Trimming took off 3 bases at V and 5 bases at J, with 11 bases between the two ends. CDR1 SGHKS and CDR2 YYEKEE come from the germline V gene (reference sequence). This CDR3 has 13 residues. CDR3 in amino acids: CASSSDRRTEAFF. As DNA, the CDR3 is TGTGCCAGCAGCTCGGACAGAAGGACTGAAGCTTTCTTT.

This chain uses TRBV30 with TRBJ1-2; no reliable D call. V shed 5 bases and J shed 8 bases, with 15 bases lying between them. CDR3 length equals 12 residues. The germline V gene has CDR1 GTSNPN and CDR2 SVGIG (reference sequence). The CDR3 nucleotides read TGTGCCTGGTTGGACGCCGCGGGGGGCTACACCTTC. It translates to CAWLDAAGGYTF.